The 27 T cell receptor beta chains reported below all come from one sample, sequenced in a study of OX40 agonist ivuxolimab in advanced cancers. Produced via immunoSEQ multiplex PCR; TCRdb's table is partial and in-frame only. The sample includes about 35,000 clones, roughly 80% seen only once; the top ten take about 14%. The specimen comprised CD4+ or CD8+ T cells sorted from blood, sampled in a trial of the OX40 agonist ivuxolimab. The receptor source for this set is an adult with an advanced solid tumor such as melanoma, head and neck, liver or kidney cancer.

The chain employs TRBV27 and TRBJ2-3; D remains unclear. V gave up 2 bases and J gave up 4 bases, with 10 bases separating them. This CDR3 contains 14 residues. Germline V CDR1 and CDR2: MNHEY, SMNVEV (reference sequence). The CDR3 DNA sequence: TGTGCCAGCAGTTTAAGAGATCAAGCAGATACGCAGTATTTT. This gives the protein CASSLRDQADTQYF.

The gene calls are TRBV9 and TRBJ2-5; D ambiguous. Germline V lookup: CDR1 SGDLS, CDR2 YYNGEE. Trimming cost V 0 bases and J 1 base, with 7 bases left between them. This CDR3 comprises 14 residues. In DNA form, the CDR3 reads TGTGCCAGCAGCGTAGGAAACGGCCAAGAGACCCAGTACTTC. Its translation: CASSVGNGQETQYF.

The rearrangement uses TRBV7-3 and TRBJ2-1; tentatively, D is TRBD2 (6 bases). From germline, CDR1 is SGHTA and CDR2 FQGTGA. The CDR3 length is 16 residues. V shed 4 bases and J shed 7 bases, with 20 bases lying between them. The CDR3 loop is CASSSRGGTARNEQFF. The CDR3 DNA reads TGTGCCAGCAGCTCCCGGGGCGGGACCGCGAGAAATGAGCAGTTCTTC.

V and J are TRBV9 and TRBJ2-7, with D possibly being TRBD1 (6 bases). CDR3 size: 15 residues. Germline lookup yields CDR1 SGDLS and CDR2 YYNGEE. Trimming left V 2 bases short and J 7 bases short, with 19 bases between. The CDR3 here is CASSVQGNPTVEQYF. DNA for the CDR3: TGTGCCAGCAGCGTTCAGGGGAACCCCACCGTGGAGCAGTACTTC.

This clone has more than one count but fewer than ten. For the CDR3, the DNA is TGCGCCAGCAGCACGGGACAGAATCAGCCCCAGCATTTT. Translation gives CASSTGQNQPQHF. The V and J genes are TRBV5-1 and TRBJ1-5; 7 bases are a match to TRBD1. The ends lost 4 bases at V and 4 bases at J; junction bases unmatched: 2. The germline V gene encodes CDR1 SGHRS and CDR2 YFSETQ. CDR3 length equals 13 residues.

The chain links TRBV7-8 to TRBJ2-6; 9 nucleotides align to TRBD1. CDR3 size: 17 residues. Germline CDR1 and CDR2: SGHVS and FQNEAQ. Unmatched junction bases numbered 5, after V lost 5 bases and J lost 0 bases. The CDR3 region has the DNA TGTGCCAGCAGCCTAGGGACAGGGAACTCTGGGGCCAACGTCCTGACTTTC. This gives the protein CASSLGTGNSGANVLTF. The full variable domain, in which reference TRBV7-8 and TRBJ2-6 provide the parts outside the CDR3, is GAGVSQSPRYKVAKRGQDVALRCDPISGHVSLFWYQQALGQGPEFLTYFQNEAQLDKSGLPSDRFFAERPEGSVSTLKIQRTQQEDSAVYLCASSLGTGNSGANVLTFGAGSRLTVL.

The V and J genes are TRBV6-5 and TRBJ2-7; D is perhaps TRBD2 (6 bases). Germline V CDR1 and CDR2: MNHEY, SVGAGI. This CDR3 has 15 residues. The V gene lost 6 bases and the J gene lost 11 bases, with 26 bases spanning the gap. In nucleotides, the CDR3 is TGTGCCAGCAGAGCCTCGGTGAATTCGATAGGAGGGGAGTACTTC. Amino acid sequence: CASRASVNSIGGEYF.

V gene TRBV6-1 combines with J gene TRBJ2-1; a possible D gene is TRBD2 (5 bases). This CDR3 contains 13 residues. The germline CDR1 and CDR2 sequences are MNHNS and SASEGT. V was trimmed by 6 bases and J by 9 bases, leaving 15 bases between them. CDR3 residues: CASSAEVGAEQFF. The CDR3 DNA is TGTGCCAGCAGCGCGGAGGTCGGAGCTGAGCAGTTCTTC.

The chain uses TRBV6-1 and TRBJ1-6, with D possibly matching TRBD1 (5 bases). This CDR3 spans 15 amino acids. In germline, CDR1 is MNHNS, CDR2 SASEGT. V was cut by 2 bases and J by 7 bases, with 12 bases left in between. CDR3 sequence (DNA): TGTGCCAGCAGTGAATTAGGGACCCCGAATTCACCCCTCCACTTT. Translation: CASSELGTPNSPLHF.

There are a few counts of this clone. The J gene is TRBJ2-5, the V gene TRBV5-1; 10 positions match TRBD2. The ends lost 1 base at V and 5 bases at J; junction bases unmatched: 14. The CDR3 has 18 residues. Germline CDR1 and CDR2: SGHRS and YFSETQ. DNA of the CDR3: TGCGCCAGCAGCTTGTCTCTAGCGGGGGCCAAGGGAGAGGAGACCCAGTACTTC. This codes for CASSLSLAGAKGEETQYF.

CDR3 amino acids: CAWSVKGSAEAFF. CDR3 sequence (DNA): TGTGCCTGGAGTGTGAAGGGTTCTGCTGAAGCTTTCTTT. The chain links TRBV30 to TRBJ1-1; D uncertain. The length of the CDR3 is 13 residues. CDR1 is GTSNPN and CDR2 is SVGIG in the germline V gene (reference sequence). Trimming left V 0 bases short and J 6 bases short, with 11 bases between.

Remarks on this clone: The sample holds other DNA sequences that translate to the same CDR3. The chain recombines TRBV5-8 with TRBJ1-2; a weak D match, TRBD1 (5 bases). Germline CDR1 SGHTS, CDR2 YDEGEE. V lost 4 bases to trimming and J lost 2 bases, with 9 bases between them. The CDR3 has 13 amino acids. The CDR3 region has the DNA TGTGCCAGCAGCCCGGGACCCAACTATGGCTACACCTTC. Its protein is CASSPGPNYGYTF.

V is TRBV6-5 and J is TRBJ2-1, with D perhaps given as TRBD1 or TRBD2 (6 bases each). The CDR3 has 12 residues. Germline V CDR1 and CDR2: MNHEY, SVGAGI. V lost 5 bases and J lost 7, with 9 bases in between. The CDR3, as DNA: TGTGCCAGCAGTGGGGGGCCAAATGAGCAGTTCTTC. It translates to CASSGGPNEQFF.

The V and J genes are TRBV18 and TRBJ2-7; no reliable D call. The CDR3 covers 15 residues. Germline lookup yields CDR1 KGHSH and CDR2 LQKENI. V shed 3 bases and J shed 2 bases, with 14 bases lying between them. The CDR3 DNA is TGTGCCAGCTCACCTCGTATGGGTAACACCTACGAGCAGTACTTC. It yields the protein CASSPRMGNTYEQYF.

This chain links TRBV10-1 with TRBJ2-7; D may match TRBD1 or TRBD2 (5 bases each). Germline assignment: CDR1 WNHNN and CDR2 SYGVQD (reference sequence). CDR3 length: 15 amino acids. V was trimmed by 6 bases and J by 0 bases, leaving 15 bases between them. The CDR3 sequence: CASSPEGAGSYEQYF. In nucleotides, the CDR3 is TGCGCCAGCAGCCCCGAAGGGGCGGGCTCCTACGAGCAGTACTTC.

CDR3 in amino acids: CASSRSGRAKNEQFF. CDR3 DNA: TGTGCCAGCAGTCGGAGCGGGAGGGCCAAAAATGAGCAGTTCTTC. The V gene is TRBV28, the J gene TRBJ2-1; 10 bases map to TRBD2. CDR3 length: 15 residues. The ends lost 5 bases at V and 7 bases at J; junction bases unmatched: 8. CDR1 is MDHEN and CDR2 is SYDVKM in the germline V gene.

The rearrangement links TRBV7-2 to TRBJ1-5; 9 bases fit TRBD1. This CDR3 contains 14 residues. CDR1 is SGHTA and CDR2 is FQGNSA in the germline V gene. The trim removed 4 bases at V and 2 bases at J, leaving 0 bases unmatched. CDR3 protein: CASSWTGGNQPQHF. The CDR3 bases are TGTGCCAGCAGCTGGACAGGGGGCAATCAGCCCCAGCATTTT.

This clone was picked up a small number of times. The chain is built from TRBV19 and TRBJ2-1; 8 bases line up with TRBD2. V lost 4 bases to trimming and J lost 7 bases; unmatched junction nucleotides: 9. CDR1 LNHDA and CDR2 SQIVND come from the germline V gene (reference sequence). This CDR3 spans 15 amino acids. The CDR3 DNA follows: TGTGCCAGTAGTAGCCCGGGACTAGTTACAAATGAGCAGTTCTTC. As protein: CASSSPGLVTNEQFF.

V usage is TRBV18 and J usage is TRBJ2-5; D is perhaps TRBD1 (6 bases). Gene TRBJ2-7 matches the end of the DNA better, so the J call may be wrong. The CDR3 spans 16 residues. Germline V gene sequence: CDR1 KGHSH, CDR2 LQKENI. CDR3 sequence reads: CASSGSQGRASYEQYF. In nucleotides, the CDR3 is TGTGCCAGCTCAGGTTCACAGGGAAGGGCCTCCTACGAGCAGTACTTC.

The CDR3 protein is CASSLNGGMGNEQFF. The CDR3 DNA sequence: TGCGCCAGCAGCTTGAACGGCGGGATGGGGAATGAGCAGTTCTTC. The chain recombines TRBV5-1 with TRBJ2-1, with D possibly being TRBD2 (6 bases). The CDR3 runs to 15 residues. Trimming left V 1 base short and J 7 bases short, with 15 bases between. The germline V gene has CDR1 SGHRS and CDR2 YFSETQ.

The CDR3 region has the DNA TGTGCCAGCAGTTACCTGGCAGGGAGAATGTGGGAGCAGTACTTC. Translating it yields CASSYLAGRMWEQYF. The chain joins TRBV6-5 to TRBJ2-7, with D perhaps matching TRBD1 or TRBD2 (5 bases each). Trimming took 2 bases from V and 7 from J, leaving 18 bases between them. The CDR3 is 15 residues long. Germline-derived CDR1 and CDR2 are MNHEY and SVGAGI.

V usage is TRBV2 and J usage is TRBJ2-2, with D perhaps TRBD1 (5 bases). The CDR3 covers 14 residues. The V gene's germline CDR1 is SNHLY and CDR2 FYNNEI. With 4 bases removed from V and 7 bases from J, the gap between germline ends came to 13 bases. CDR3: CASSGVRGGGELFF. As DNA, the CDR3 is TGTGCCAGCAGTGGAGTAAGGGGCGGCGGGGAGCTGTTTTTT.

This chain uses TRBV5-1 with TRBJ2-5; D is possibly TRBD1 (6 bases). This CDR3 comprises 18 residues. Per the germline V gene, CDR1 is SGHRS and CDR2 is YFSETQ. The V end was cut by 5 bases, the J end by 2 bases, with 25 bases between. CDR3 in DNA: TGCGCCAGCAGGGCCGGGACACTTCCCTGGGGCCTACAAGAGACCCAGTACTTC. Its protein is CASRAGTLPWGLQETQYF. The whole variable domain, filled in from reference TRBV5-1 and TRBJ2-5, reads KAGVTQTPRYLIKTRGQQVTLSCSPISGHRSVSWYQQTPGQGLQFLFEYFSETQRNKGNFPGRFSGRQFSNSRSEMNVSTLELGDSALYLCASRAGTLPWGLQETQYFGPGTRLLVL.

CDR3 in amino acids: CASSPPQSGGYGNEQFF. The CDR3, as DNA: TGTGCCAGCAGCCCCCCGCAGTCCGGAGGATATGGCAATGAGCAGTTCTTC. This chain links TRBV9 with TRBJ2-1, with a possible D match to TRBD2 (5 bases). CDR1 and CDR2 from the germline V gene are SGDLS and YYNGEE. This CDR3 is built from 17 residues. The V end lost 4 bases, the J end lost 6 bases, and 23 bases lay between the germline ends. Complete variable domain (other parts from reference TRBV9 and TRBJ2-1): DSGVTQTPKHLITATGQRVTLRCSPRSGDLSVYWYQQSLDQGLQFLIQYYNGEERAKGNILERFSAQQFPDLHSELNLSSLELGDSALYFCASSPPQSGGYGNEQFFGPGTRLTVL.

This clone came up a few times. The rearrangement links TRBV6-5 to TRBJ1-5, with 7 nucleotides matching TRBD1. This CDR3 region has 15 residues. The germline CDR1 and CDR2 sequences are MNHEY and SVGAGI. Trimming took 2 bases from V and 1 from J; bases not matched to a gene: 2. The CDR3 bases are TGTGCCAGCAGTTACCGGGGACAGAGCAATCAGCCCCAGCATTTT. Amino acids: CASSYRGQSNQPQHF.

The chain recombines TRBV27 with TRBJ2-7; D perhaps matches TRBD1 (5 bases). V lost 3 bases, J lost 5 bases, and 14 bases lay in between. CDR1 is MNHEY and CDR2 is SMNVEV in the germline V gene (reference sequence). The CDR3 runs 14 residues. CDR3 loop: CASSLGQGNNEQYF. The CDR3 DNA reads as TGTGCCAGCAGTTTGGGGCAGGGTAATAACGAGCAGTACTTC.

The genes are TRBV2 and TRBJ1-5; D remains unclear. CDR3 size: 13 residues. The V gene's germline CDR1 is SNHLY and CDR2 FYNNEI. With 2 bases removed from V and 5 bases from J, the gap between germline ends came to 7 bases. This chain's CDR3 is CASSENSHQPQHF. The CDR3 bases are TGTGCCAGCAGTGAAAACAGCCATCAGCCCCAGCATTTT.